This T cell receptor (beta chain) was documented in a study of cytomegalovirus exposure and HLA in healthy donors. Points from the study as a whole: Several V segments, TRBV6-2 and TRBV6-3 among them, could not be told apart and were dropped. TCR beta chains numbering some 150 were designated cytomegalovirus-associated.

Germline V gene sequence: CDR1 SQVTM, CDR2 ANQGSEA. The CDR3 is made up of 16 amino acids. With 3 bases removed from V and 0 bases from J, the gap between germline ends came to 17 bases. In the PCR, 60 Vbeta and 13 Jbeta primers were used. In the original analysis: Later, roughly 77 million unique TCR beta chains were counted in an analysis, and roughly 11 million of them were shared. Profiling relied on immunoSEQ multiplex PCR, and the TCRdb table lists in-frame clones only, not all of them. Clonal size and the V and J genes are those of that table, whereas D and trimming came from the DNA. The top ten clones hold 3% to 3.5% of a sample with about 140,000 clones, about four fifths of them seen once. Details on this clone: Its antigen is still unknown.

The chain combines TRBV29-1 with TRBJ1-1; maybe TRBD1 (5 bases). This sequence was found in a female donor in good health and CMV-seronegative. The sequencing sample was made of PBMCs. This chain's CDR3 is CSVDQVFGGMNTEAFF. CDR3 bases: TGCAGCGTTGACCAGGTGTTTGGGGGGATGAACACTGAAGCTTTCTTT. The full variable domain, completed using reference TRBV29-1 and TRBJ1-1, is SAVISQKPSRDICQRGTSLTIQCQVDSQVTMMFWYRQQPGQSLTLIATANQGSEATYESGFVIDKFPISRPNLTFSTLTVSNMSPEDSSIYLCSVDQVFGGMNTEAFFGQGTRLTVV.